This is a list of T cell receptor beta chains from one sample in a study of blood T cell repertoires in COVID-19. The method was immunoSEQ multiplex PCR; TCRdb's version includes in-frame clones alone and lacks a portion of them. There are about 160,000 clones in the sample; around four fifths occur only once, and roughly 3.1% lies in the top ten. Sequenced: peripheral blood. Receptors were obtained from a man between 70 and 80 years old with acute or convalescent COVID-19. Each CDR3 is given with its conserved first and last residue. D genes are given only for firm matches. A row's size may be missing; if present it is once, few, many or a size class.

v_gene	abundance	d_gene	j_gene	CDR3aa	CDR3nt
TRBV6-2/TRBV6-3	NA	NA	TRBJ2-3	CASSYSSSPDTQYF	TGTGCCAGCAGTTACTCTAGCAGCCCAGATACGCAGTATTTT
TRBV25-1	NA	NA	TRBJ2-5	CASSATTGYGETQYF	TGTGCCAGCAGTGCCACCACAGGGTATGGGGAGACCCAGTACTTC
TRBV7-3	NA	NA	TRBJ2-6	CASSLNEGTGANVLTF	TGTGCCAGCAGCTTAAATGAGGGAACTGGGGCCAACGTCCTGACTTTC
TRBV5-1	NA	NA	TRBJ2-3	CASSFSSAADTQYF	TGCGCCAGCAGCTTTTCTAGCGCTGCAGATACGCAGTATTTT
TRBV19	few	NA	TRBJ1-2	CASSRVAQGDGYGYTF	TGTGCCAGTAGTAGAGTTGCACAGGGAGACGGCTATGGCTACACCTTC
TRBV4-2	NA	NA	TRBJ2-3	CASSQEKARVQYF	TGTGCCAGCAGCCAAGAGAAGGCGAGGGTGCAGTATTTT
TRBV9	NA	NA	TRBJ2-1	CASSRGPGEQFF	TGTGCCAGCAGCCGTGGGCCAGGGGAGCAGTTCTTC
TRBV9	NA	NA	TRBJ2-4	CASSVGGQNIQYF	TGTGCCAGCAGCGTAGGAGGTCAAAACATTCAGTACTTC
TRBV9	NA	NA	TRBJ2-1	CASSVDGYGEQFF	TGTGCCAGCAGCGTAGATGGCTACGGGGAGCAGTTCTTC
TRBV6-6	NA	NA	TRBJ2-3	CASSYFGQSGTDTQYF	TGTGCCAGCAGTTACTTTGGACAGTCTGGCACAGATACGCAGTATTTT
TRBV5-1	NA	TRBD1	TRBJ1-1	CASSLIQGDTEAFF	TGCGCCAGCAGCTTAATACAGGGGGACACTGAAGCTTTCTTT
TRBV6-5	NA	NA	TRBJ1-1	CASSTVMNTEAFF	TGTGCCAGTTCGACAGTCATGAACACTGAAGCTTTCTTT
TRBV4-2	NA	TRBD1	TRBJ2-7	CASSQGGTGSSYEQYF	TGTGCCAGCAGCCAAGGCGGGACAGGTTCCTCCTACGAGCAGTACTTC
TRBV11-2	NA	TRBD1	TRBJ1-1	CASSSGLTGTGAFF	TGTGCCAGCAGCTCGGGCCTTACAGGGACAGGGGCTTTCTTT
TRBV11-2	NA	NA	TRBJ1-2	CASSLGRGAGYGYTF	TGTGCCAGCAGCTTAGGTCGGGGTGCGGGCTATGGCTACACCTTC
TRBV28	NA	NA	TRBJ2-5	CASSLQQETQYF	TGTGCCAGCAGTCTACAGCAAGAGACCCAGTACTTC
TRBV15	NA	NA	TRBJ1-1	CATSATGQNTEAFF	TGTGCCACCAGCGCGACCGGACAGAACACTGAAGCTTTCTTT
TRBV28	NA	NA	TRBJ2-2	CASSLSGNTGELFF	TGTGCCAGCAGTTTATCCGGTAACACCGGGGAGCTGTTTTTT
TRBV11-2	NA	TRBD1	TRBJ2-1	CASSLASGTVEFF	TGTGCCAGCAGCTTAGCCTCCGGGACAGTGGAGTTCTTC
TRBV28	NA	TRBD1	TRBJ2-7	CASRYGDRPSYEQYF	TGTGCCAGCAGATATGGGGACAGGCCCTCCTACGAGCAGTACTTC
TRBV6-5	NA	TRBD1	TRBJ2-7	CASSYSTGGPYEQYF	TGTGCCAGCAGTTACTCGACAGGGGGCCCCTACGAGCAGTACTTC
TRBV29-1	NA	NA	TRBJ1-1	CSAPGGAGRLNTEAFF	TGCAGCGCGCCCGGGGGTGCAGGTCGGTTGAACACTGAAGCTTTCTTT
TRBV7-2	NA	TRBD1	TRBJ2-7	CASSPTGTGPYEQYF	TGTGCCAGCAGCCCCACCGGGACAGGACCCTACGAGCAGTACTTC
TRBV5-1	NA	NA	TRBJ1-1	CASSLGTNTEAFF	TGCGCCAGCAGCCTCGGGACAAACACTGAAGCTTTCTTT
TRBV6-4	NA	NA	TRBJ2-3	CASRGGSTDTQYF	TGTGCCAGCAGGGGGGGAAGCACAGATACGCAGTATTTT
TRBV6-5	NA	NA	TRBJ1-2	CACRSSTGPYGYTF	TGTGCCTGCAGGAGTTCAACAGGACCCTATGGCTACACCTTC
TRBV5-4	NA	TRBD1	TRBJ2-5	CASSLGDRGRETQYF	TGTGCCAGCAGCTTGGGGGACAGGGGGCGGGAGACCCAGTACTTC
TRBV5-1	once	TRBD1	TRBJ2-2	CASSLGLIFDRADTGELFF	TGCGCCAGCAGCTTGGGTCTTATTTTCGACAGGGCGGACACCGGGGAGCTGTTTTTT
TRBV3-1/TRBV3-2	few	NA	TRBJ2-2	CASSQGLAGTGELFF	TGTGCCAGCAGCCAAGGGTTGGCGGGCACCGGGGAGCTGTTTTTT
TRBV6-1	NA	NA	TRBJ1-1	CASSERGGGNTEAFF	TGTGCCAGCAGTGAACGGGGAGGGGGGAACACTGAAGCTTTCTTT
TRBV10-3	NA	TRBD1	TRBJ1-2	CAISTGTGGYGYTF	TGTGCCATCAGTACCGGGACAGGAGGATATGGCTACACCTTC
TRBV7-8	once	NA	TRBJ1-1	CASSLVPGSNTEAFF	TGTGCCAGCAGCTTAGTGCCGGGGTCGAACACTGAAGCTTTCTTT
TRBV2	NA	NA	TRBJ2-5	CATNTLAGQETQYF	TGTGCCACTAATACACTAGCCGGCCAAGAGACCCAGTACTTC
TRBV2	NA	TRBD2	TRBJ2-2	CASSETRLAGGATGELFF	TGTGCCAGCAGTGAAACCCGACTAGCGGGGGGTGCCACCGGGGAGCTGTTTTTT
TRBV5-1	NA	NA	TRBJ1-2	CASSFRGRSEGYTF	TGCGCCAGCAGCTTTCGGGGGAGGTCGGAGGGCTACACCTTC